Each of the 5 T cell receptor beta chains below was sequenced from the same sample in a study of T cell repertoires in cytomegalovirus infection. Each CDR3 protein gets one entry after TCRdb re-called the reads with MiXCR. The table includes hundreds of thousands of distinct CDR3 sequences, 31% detected once. The sample was PBMCs. These TCRs come from a human donor in good health (CMV status not recorded). Some clones in this sample may be carry-over from other donors' samples.

This clonotype was observed a handful of times. The chain joins TRBV25-1 to TRBJ1-5; weak D call: TRBD1 (5 bases). The V end was cut by 4 bases, the J end by 7 bases, with 14 bases between. Germline V gene lookup returns CDR1 MGHDK and CDR2 SYGVNS. The CDR3 runs to 14 residues. In nucleotides, the CDR3 is TGTGCCAGCAGTGGGGCCGGGGGGAACCAGCCCCAGCATTTT. Protein product: CASSGAGGNQPQHF.

V usage is TRBV6-1 and J usage is TRBJ1-4, with 7 bases that match TRBD1. Trimming at V came to 6 bases and at J to 7 bases, leaving 8 bases not matched to a gene. Per germline, CDR1 MNHNS and CDR2 SASEGT. The CDR3 is made up of 14 amino acids. CDR3 nucleotide sequence: TGTGCCAGCAGCAGGGGGACCGGGGGTGAAAAACTGTTTTTT. This encodes CASSRGTGGEKLFF.

The gene calls are TRBV20-1 and TRBJ1-5, with no clear D. The CDR3 extends over 14 amino acids. Per the germline V gene, CDR1 is DFQATT and CDR2 is SNEGSKA (reference sequence). Deletions cut 3 bases from V and 4 bases from J, with 13 bases between. The CDR3 nucleotides read TGCAGTGCTAGCCTGAGTGCTGTTAATCAGCCCCAGCATTTT. This codes for CSASLSAVNQPQHF.

Remarks on this clonotype: Because it lacks the conserved phenylalanine or tryptophan at the end, this CDR3 is likely a read error. The V call is TRBV5-6, the J call TRBJ2-3, with D perhaps TRBD2 (6 bases). V gave up 5 bases and J gave up 5 bases, with 15 bases separating them. CDR1 and CDR2 from the germline V gene are SGHDT and YYEEEE. There are 14 residues in the CDR3. The CDR3: CASSKGRRGDTQYL. In DNA form, the CDR3 reads TGTGCCAGCAGTAAAGGGCGGCGGGGAGATACGCAGTATTTG.

Many counts were recorded for this clonotype. V is TRBV7-2 and J is TRBJ2-5, with D perhaps TRBD1 (6 bases). CDR1 is SGHTA, CDR2 FQGNSA, per germline. CDR3 length: 15 residues. Trimming removed 5 bases from V and 1 base from J, with 14 bases in between. CDR3 protein: CASSLDGQIQETQYF. CDR3 sequence (DNA): TGTGCCAGCAGCCTAGACGGACAGATCCAAGAGACCCAGTACTTC.